The 24 T cell receptor beta chains below come from one sample, sequenced in a study of blood T cell repertoires in COVID-19. Repertoires were generated with immunoSEQ multiplex PCR, while TCRdb's copy carries only in-frame clones and drops some. Here the sample spans around 160,000 clones, 88% being singletons. The specimen was peripheral blood. The receptors derive from a human donor in a cohort sampled during active COVID-19.

This clone showed up just once. This sequence joins TRBV4-3 and TRBJ1-5; D is ambiguous. Germline V gene sequence: CDR1 LGHNA, CDR2 YSLEER. Trimming took off 0 bases at V and 3 bases at J, with 6 bases between the two ends. The CDR3 contains 14 residues. The CDR3 nucleotides read TGCGCCAGCAGCCAAGATCTGTACAATCAGCCCCAGCATTTT. Residues: CASSQDLYNQPQHF.

This chain joins TRBV20-1 and TRBJ2-2, with 9 bases that match TRBD1. Germline CDR1 DFQATT, CDR2 SNEGSKA (reference sequence). The CDR3 spans 16 residues. V lost 3 bases and J lost 4; bases outside the gene matches: 9. The CDR3 loop is CSASGRTGDVTGELFF. Here the CDR3 DNA reads TGCAGTGCTAGTGGGAGGACAGGGGATGTCACCGGGGAGCTGTTTTTT.

This chain joins TRBV20-1 and TRBJ2-7; 9 bases are a match to TRBD1. V was pared by 3 bases and J by 5 bases, with 8 bases of the junction left unmatched. This CDR3 spans 14 amino acids. CDR1 DFQATT and CDR2 SNEGSKA come from the germline V gene (reference sequence). CDR3 in DNA: TGCAGTGCTAGTTCCGGGACAGGGTGGGACGAGCAGTACTTC. Its protein is CSASSGTGWDEQYF.

The chain combines TRBV11-2 with TRBJ2-7, with 10 bases that match TRBD1. The CDR3 has 14 amino acids. V dropped 1 base and J dropped 4; count of bases not matched to a gene: 1. Germline loops: CDR1 SGHAT, CDR2 FQNNGV. The CDR3 nucleotides are TGTGCCAGCAGCTTAGCGGGACAGGGGTACGAGCAGTACTTC. This translates into CASSLAGQGYEQYF. The whole variable domain, filled in from reference TRBV11-2 and TRBJ2-7, reads EAGVAQSPRYKIIEKRQSVAFWCNPISGHATLYWYQQILGQGPKLLIQFQNNGVVDDSQLPKDRFSAERLKGVDSTLKIQPAKLEDSAVYLCASSLAGQGYEQYFGPGTRLTVT.

V usage is TRBV24-1 and J usage is TRBJ2-2; 7 bases are shared with TRBD2. The J segment lost 4 bases and the V segment lost 9 bases, leaving 10 bases of the junction unmatched. CDR3 size: 15 residues. CDR1 and CDR2 (germline): KGHDR, SFDVKD. Here the CDR3 reads CATGSASGATGELFF. The CDR3, as DNA: TGTGCCACCGGTTCTGCGAGCGGGGCCACCGGGGAGCTGTTTTTT.

The V gene is TRBV27, the J gene TRBJ2-2, with 9 bases matching TRBD2. Per germline, CDR1 MNHEY and CDR2 SMNVEV (reference sequence). This CDR3 has 16 residues. Unmatched junction bases numbered 6, after V lost 3 bases and J lost 4 bases. Here the CDR3 DNA reads TGTGCCAGCAGTTTCCAGCGGGGGGAGGTCACCGGGGAGCTGTTTTTT. Protein product: CASSFQRGEVTGELFF.

This sequence joins TRBV7-9 and TRBJ1-6; weak D call: TRBD1 (5 bases). Germline V gene data show CDR1 as SEHNR and CDR2 as FQNEAQ (reference sequence). The length of the CDR3 is 16 residues. The germline V and J ends were trimmed by 0 bases and 8 bases, with 14 bases remaining between them. The CDR3 protein is CASSLAGTGVDSPLHF. CDR3 DNA sequence: TGTGCCAGCAGCTTAGCCGGGACTGGGGTCGATTCACCCCTCCACTTT.

The rearrangement uses TRBV28 and TRBJ2-7, with TRBD1 as a possible D gene (8 bases). V lost 2 bases, J lost 2 bases, and 16 bases lay in between. CDR1 is MDHEN, CDR2 SYDVKM, per germline. This CDR3 has 16 amino acids. Written as DNA, the CDR3 is TGTGCCAGCAGTTTAAGCGGGACAGGAGTCGCCTACGAGCAGTACTTC. It encodes CASSLSGTGVAYEQYF.

The rearrangement links TRBV19 to TRBJ2-4; weak D call: TRBD2 (6 bases). The CDR3 covers 17 residues. V was clipped by 5 bases and J by 2 bases, with 19 bases between them. Germline V gene sequence: CDR1 LNHDA, CDR2 SQIVND (reference sequence). CDR3 in DNA: TGTGCCAGTAGTCCCCGACAGCTTGCGGGGTCCAAAAACATTCAGTACTTC. This encodes CASSPRQLAGSKNIQYF.

The gene calls are TRBV4-1 and TRBJ2-1; possible D gene TRBD2, 5 bases. V dropped 3 bases and J dropped 4 bases, with 10 bases sitting between them. The V gene's germline CDR1 is MGHRA and CDR2 YSYEKL. This CDR3 comprises 14 residues. The CDR3 region is CASSQTNLYNEQFF. As DNA, the CDR3 is TGCGCCAGCAGCCAGACTAACCTATACAATGAGCAGTTCTTC.

CDR3 sequence (DNA): TGTGCCATCAGTGAGTCGCAGGGCCGGCGTCAGCCCCAGCATTTT. Residues: CAISESQGRRQPQHF. This rearrangement joins TRBV10-3 to TRBJ1-5; possibly TRBD1 for D (5 bases). Looked up from germline, CDR1 is ENHRY and CDR2 is SYGVKD. Trimming cost V 0 bases and J 6 bases, with 12 bases left between them. The CDR3 covers 15 residues.

This clone has just one count. This chain links TRBV27 with TRBJ1-2; TRBD1 aligns across 7 bases. This CDR3 comprises 15 residues. V was clipped by 5 bases and J by 3 bases; unmatched bases: 9. The germline gives CDR1 MNHEY, CDR2 SMNVEV (reference sequence). CDR3 in DNA: TGTGCCAGCAGTCAAGGACAGGCCGGGGACTATGGCTACACCTTC. This translates into CASSQGQAGDYGYTF.

CDR3 residues: CASTSGGGVAEAFF. In nucleotides, the CDR3 is TGTGCCAGTACCTCGGGGGGGGGAGTCGCTGAAGCTTTCTTT. The chain has TRBV19 and TRBJ1-1; D might be TRBD1 (5 bases). Germline values: CDR1 LNHDA, CDR2 SQIVND (reference sequence). The V end lost 7 bases, the J end lost 6 bases, and 18 bases lay between the germline ends. The CDR3 contains 14 residues.

This clone showed up just a few times. This same CDR3 is encoded by further DNA sequences in the sample. The rearrangement links TRBV7-2 to TRBJ1-5, with D possibly being TRBD1 (5 bases). CDR3 length: 13 amino acids. V gave up 0 bases and J gave up 9 bases, with 9 bases separating them. CDR1 and CDR2 from the germline V gene are SGHTA and FQGNSA. CDR3 bases: TGTGCCAGCAGCTTAGCGGGTCAGGGGCCCCAGCATTTT. Its translation is CASSLAGQGPQHF. The full variable domain, in which reference TRBV7-2 and TRBJ1-5 provide the parts outside the CDR3, is GAGVSQSPSNKVTEKGKDVELRCDPISGHTALYWYRQSLGQGLEFLIYFQGNSAPDKSGLPSDRFSAERTGGSVSTLTIQRTQQEDSAVYLCASSLAGQGPQHFGDGTRLSIL.

The rearrangement uses TRBV12-5 and TRBJ2-4; no firm D call. Germline-derived CDR1 and CDR2 are LGHNT and FRNRAP. This CDR3 has 18 amino acids. V was clipped by 3 bases and J by 2 bases, with 20 bases between them. The CDR3 nucleotides read TGTGCTAGTGGTTTAACGAGACTGCAAGAAGGAACCAAAAACATTCAGTACTTC. Translated, it gives CASGLTRLQEGTKNIQYF.

V usage is TRBV6-5 and J usage is TRBJ2-2; D might be TRBD2 (5 bases). Trimming took off 2 bases at V and 4 bases at J, with 11 bases between the two ends. Germline-derived CDR1 and CDR2 are MNHEY and SVGAGI. The CDR3 loop spans 15 amino acids. The CDR3 DNA sequence: TGTGCCAGCAGTTACGACGGACTTAGCACCGGGGAGCTGTTTTTT. Residues: CASSYDGLSTGELFF.

This chain uses TRBV19 with TRBJ2-3; a possible D gene is TRBD2 (7 bases). CDR1 is LNHDA and CDR2 is SQIVND in the germline V gene (reference sequence). V was cut by 3 bases and J by 6 bases, with 13 bases left in between. This CDR3 has 14 amino acids. The CDR3 bases are TGTGCCAGTAGTATCGCTCGGGGGGCGGATACGCAGTATTTT. Its translation is CASSIARGADTQYF. The complete variable domain, with remaining parts taken from reference TRBV19 and TRBJ2-3, reads DGGITQSPKYLFRKEGQNVTLSCEQNLNHDAMYWYRQDPGQGLRLIYYSQIVNDFQKGDIAEGYSVSREKKESFPLTVTSAQKNPTAFYLCASSIARGADTQYFGPGTRLTVL.

A few counts support this clone. The chain couples TRBV12-2 to TRBJ2-3; the table's TRBD2 call for D was not verified on the DNA. TRBV12-2 is termed a pseudogene. This CDR3 comprises 18 residues. For the CDR3, the DNA is TGTGCAAGTCGCTCACCTGGGACTAGCGAATTTGGCACAGATACGCAGTATTTT. Residues: CASRSPGTSEFGTDTQYF.

This chain links TRBV5-4 with TRBJ2-3; D not resolved. Germline CDR1 and CDR2: SGHNT and YYREEE (reference sequence). This CDR3 is 11 amino acids long. V lost 4 bases to trimming and J lost 5 bases, with 5 bases between them. CDR3 coding DNA: TGTGCCAGCAGCCTCAGAGATACGCAGTATTTT. This codes for CASSLRDTQYF.

This clone occurred a few times. The chain carries TRBV30 and TRBJ1-5; 9 nucleotides align to TRBD1. The CDR3 totals 13 residues. CDR1 GTSNPN and CDR2 SVGIG come from the germline V gene (reference sequence). With V trimmed by 3 bases and J by 4 bases, 1 base remained unmatched. The CDR3 spells CAWRDRGNQPQHF. CDR3 sequence (DNA): TGTGCCTGGAGGGACAGGGGAAATCAGCCCCAGCATTTT.

This rearrangement joins TRBV28 to TRBJ1-5, with TRBD1 identical over 8 bases. Germline trimming cut 1 base from V and 7 bases from J; bases unmatched to any gene: 6. CDR1 is MDHEN, CDR2 SYDVKM, per germline. The CDR3 runs to 15 residues. CDR3 coding DNA: TGTGCCAGCAGTTTATCAGGGGGCGACCACCAGCCCCAGCATTTT. It codes for CASSLSGGDHQPQHF.

The chain has TRBV30 and TRBJ1-4; D uncertain. Trimming took off 0 bases at V and 7 bases at J, with 15 bases between the two ends. Germline V gene data show CDR1 as GTSNPN and CDR2 as SVGIG (reference sequence). The CDR3 loop spans 15 amino acids. CDR3 in amino acids: CAWSVGRVRSEKLFF. The CDR3 DNA sequence: TGTGCCTGGAGTGTTGGGAGAGTAAGGAGTGAAAAACTGTTTTTT.

The genes are TRBV19 and TRBJ2-3; D gene ambiguous. The germline V gene encodes CDR1 LNHDA and CDR2 SQIVND (reference sequence). The CDR3 extends over 14 amino acids. Trimming removed 3 bases from V and 0 bases from J, with 7 bases in between. The chain's CDR3 is CASSMGPSTDTQYF. For the CDR3, the DNA is TGTGCCAGTAGTATGGGCCCCAGCACAGATACGCAGTATTTT.

J is TRBJ1-5 and V is TRBV6-8; 8 bases are a match to TRBD1. Germline V gives CDR1 MNHGY, CDR2 SAAAGT. The ends lost 6 bases at V and 10 bases at J; junction bases unmatched: 11. This CDR3 has 14 residues. CDR3 nucleotide sequence: TGTGCCAGCAGCCGCGACAGGGGCTATAACCCCCAGCATTTT. Its protein product is CASSRDRGYNPQHF.